The rows below give T cell receptor beta chains drawn from one sample of a study of cytomegalovirus exposure and HLA in healthy donors. Produced via immunoSEQ multiplex PCR; TCRdb's table is partial and in-frame only. The sample includes some 290,000 clones, 88% of them seen just once. Sequencing was done on a sample of PBMCs. Receptors were obtained from a man under 40 in good health and CMV-seronegative. Both conserved end residues are part of each CDR3. The order of the fields is D gene, J gene, V gene, clone size, CDR3 protein, CDR3 DNA. A D gene is named only where the DNA matches it firmly. Expanded clones get a size class; other rows say once, few or many, or leave the size out.

TRBD2	TRBJ2-7	TRBV5-4	-	CASSSGVFLEQYF	TGTGCCAGCAGTAGCGGGGTGTTCCTCGAGCAGTACTTC
-	TRBJ1-1	TRBV19	few	CASSIVEANTEAFF	TGTGCCAGTAGTATAGTAGAGGCGAACACTGAAGCTTTCTTT
-	TRBJ1-6	TRBV6-5	few	CASTQGGSPLHF	TGTGCCAGCACCCAAGGGGGTTCACCCCTCCACTTT
TRBD2	TRBJ2-4	TRBV6-5	-	CASSYGRVQAKNIQYF	TGTGCCAGCAGTTACGGGAGGGTGCAAGCCAAAAACATTCAGTACTTC
-	TRBJ1-1	TRBV6-1	-	CASSPGQATEAFF	TGTGCCAGCAGCCCCGGACAAGCCACTGAAGCTTTCTTT
-	TRBJ2-7	TRBV4-1	-	CASSQGPARPYEQYF	TGCGCCAGCAGCCAAGGTCCTGCCAGGCCCTACGAGCAGTACTTC
TRBD1	TRBJ1-6	TRBV15	-	CATSWTGDSPLHF	TGTGCCACCAGCTGGACAGGGGATTCACCCCTCCACTTT
TRBD1	TRBJ2-7	TRBV7-9	-	CASSSGTVPYEQYF	TGTGCCAGCAGCTCCGGGACAGTGCCCTACGAGCAGTACTTC
TRBD1	TRBJ2-1	TRBV11-2	-	CASSSRGDRGLYNEQFF	TGTGCCAGCAGCTCTCGAGGGGACAGGGGGCTTTACAATGAGCAGTTCTTC
TRBD1	TRBJ1-3	TRBV4-3	-	CASSQDRDPDRERDTIYF	TGCGCCAGCAGCCAAGATCGCGACCCGGACAGGGAACGGGACACCATATATTTT
-	TRBJ2-3	TRBV5-4	few	CASSLGLGGDTQYF	TGTGCCAGCAGCTTGGGATTGGGGGGAGATACGCAGTATTTT
TRBD1	TRBJ2-1	TRBV7-7	-	CASSRDRRNEQFF	TGTGCCAGCAGCAGGGACAGGAGAAATGAGCAGTTCTTC
TRBD1	TRBJ1-5	TRBV27	-	CASSLDRVTQPQHF	TGTGCCAGCAGCCTGGACAGGGTGACGCAGCCCCAGCATTTT
-	TRBJ1-3	TRBV2	-	CASSRDYSGNTIYF	TGTGCCAGCAGCAGGGATTACTCTGGAAACACCATATATTTT
-	TRBJ1-2	TRBV30	-	CAWKGRGNYGYTF	TGTGCCTGGAAGGGACGGGGGAACTATGGCTACACCTTC
-	TRBJ2-1	TRBV4-1	-	CASSQDRLDTSYNEQFF	TGCGCCAGCAGCCAAGATCGCCTGGACACCTCCTACAATGAGCAGTTCTTC
TRBD1	TRBJ1-1	TRBV19	-	CASRKTDRGGSTEAFF	TGTGCCAGTAGGAAGACGGACAGGGGAGGGAGCACTGAAGCTTTCTTT
TRBD1	TRBJ1-6	TRBV15	-	CATKNTGADNSPLHF	TGTGCCACCAAAAACACAGGGGCTGACAATTCACCCCTCCACTTT